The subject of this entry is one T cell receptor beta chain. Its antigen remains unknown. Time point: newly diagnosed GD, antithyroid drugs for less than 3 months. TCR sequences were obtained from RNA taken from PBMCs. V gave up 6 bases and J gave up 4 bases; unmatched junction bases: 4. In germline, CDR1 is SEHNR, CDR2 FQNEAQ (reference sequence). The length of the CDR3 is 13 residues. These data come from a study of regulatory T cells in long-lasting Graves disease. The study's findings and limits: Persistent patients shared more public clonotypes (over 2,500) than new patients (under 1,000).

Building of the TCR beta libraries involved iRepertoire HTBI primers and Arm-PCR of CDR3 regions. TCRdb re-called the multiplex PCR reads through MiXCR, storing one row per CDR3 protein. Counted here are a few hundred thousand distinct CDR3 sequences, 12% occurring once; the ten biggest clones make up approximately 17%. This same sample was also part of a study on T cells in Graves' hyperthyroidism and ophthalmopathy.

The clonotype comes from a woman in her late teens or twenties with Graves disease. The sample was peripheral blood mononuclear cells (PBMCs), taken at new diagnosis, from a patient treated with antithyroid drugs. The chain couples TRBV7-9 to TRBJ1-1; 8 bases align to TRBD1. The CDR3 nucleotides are TGTGCCAGCAGAAGTACAGGGGGCACTGAAGCTTTCTTT. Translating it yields CASRSTGGTEAFF.